This TCR beta chain derives from a study of early T cells in non-severe SARS-CoV-2 infection. The wider study: The input, bulk RNA from unsorted whole blood, was sequenced, and chains were unpaired. Notes on the study in general: Matching results from VDJdb favored anti-spike CD8 responses, leaving private and CD4 specificities undetected.

TCRdb called the 5' RACE reads again in MiXCR, with one record for every CDR3 protein. The data hold fewer than 95,000 distinct CDR3 sequences, with roughly 15% observed a single time. Comment on this clonotype: Its specificity is not known.

The CDR3 runs 15 residues. V was trimmed by 6 bases and J by 9 bases, leaving 21 bases between them. Germline-derived CDR1 and CDR2 are MDHEN and SYDVKM. This clonotype was obtained from an adult who was a healthcare worker with PCR-confirmed SARS-CoV-2 infection or an uninfected control (not recorded which). The sequenced sample was whole blood, obtained at baseline. This sequence joins TRBV28 and TRBJ1-5, with D hard to call. DNA for the CDR3: TGTGCCAGCAGGCCTACCCCGTTGGGAGCGCGGCCCCAGCATTTT. Translation: CASRPTPLGARPQHF. Combining the CDR3 with reference TRBV28 and TRBJ1-5 gives the whole variable domain DVKVTQSSRYLVKRTGEKVFLECVQDMDHENMFWYRQDPGLGLRLIYFSYDVKMKEKGDIPEGYSVSREKKERFSLILESASTNQTSMYLCASRPTPLGARPQHFGDGTRLSIL.